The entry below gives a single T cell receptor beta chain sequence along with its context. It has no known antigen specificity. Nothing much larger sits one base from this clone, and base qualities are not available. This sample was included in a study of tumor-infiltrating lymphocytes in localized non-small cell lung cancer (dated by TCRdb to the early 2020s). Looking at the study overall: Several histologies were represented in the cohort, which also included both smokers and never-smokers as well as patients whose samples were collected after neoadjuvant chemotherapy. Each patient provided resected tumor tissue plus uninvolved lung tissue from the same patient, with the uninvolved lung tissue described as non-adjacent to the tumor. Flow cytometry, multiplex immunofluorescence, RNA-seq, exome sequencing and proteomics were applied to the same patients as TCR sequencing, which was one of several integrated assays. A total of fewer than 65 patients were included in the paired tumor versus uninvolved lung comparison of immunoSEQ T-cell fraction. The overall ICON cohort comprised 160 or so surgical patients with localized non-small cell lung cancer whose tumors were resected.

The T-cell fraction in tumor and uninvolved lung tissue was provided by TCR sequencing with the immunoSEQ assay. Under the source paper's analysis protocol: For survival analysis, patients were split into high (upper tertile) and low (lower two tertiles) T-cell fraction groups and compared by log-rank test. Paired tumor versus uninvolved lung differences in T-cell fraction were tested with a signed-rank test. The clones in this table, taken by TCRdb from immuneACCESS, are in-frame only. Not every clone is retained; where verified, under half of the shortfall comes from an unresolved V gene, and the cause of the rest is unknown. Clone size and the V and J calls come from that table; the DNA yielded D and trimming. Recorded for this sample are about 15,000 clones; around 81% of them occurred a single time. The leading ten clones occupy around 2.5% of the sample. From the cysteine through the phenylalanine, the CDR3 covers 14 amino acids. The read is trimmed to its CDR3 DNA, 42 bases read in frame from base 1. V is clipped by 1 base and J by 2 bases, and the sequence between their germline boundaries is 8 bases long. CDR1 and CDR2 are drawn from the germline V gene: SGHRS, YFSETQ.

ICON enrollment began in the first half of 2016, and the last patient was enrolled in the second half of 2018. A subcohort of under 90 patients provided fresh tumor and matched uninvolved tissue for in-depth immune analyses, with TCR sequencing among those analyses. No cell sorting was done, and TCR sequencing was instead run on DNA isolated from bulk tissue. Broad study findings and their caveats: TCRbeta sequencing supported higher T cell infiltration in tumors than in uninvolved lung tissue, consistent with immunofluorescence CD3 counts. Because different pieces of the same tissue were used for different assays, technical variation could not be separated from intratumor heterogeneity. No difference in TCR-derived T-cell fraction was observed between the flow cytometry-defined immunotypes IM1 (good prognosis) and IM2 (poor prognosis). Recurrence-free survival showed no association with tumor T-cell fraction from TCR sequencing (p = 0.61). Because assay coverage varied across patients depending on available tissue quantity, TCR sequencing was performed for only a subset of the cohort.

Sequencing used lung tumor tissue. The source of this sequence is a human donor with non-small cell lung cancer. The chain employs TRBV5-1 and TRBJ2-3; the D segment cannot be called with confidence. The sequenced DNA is TGCGCCAGCAGCTTGTTCCGACCCACAGATACGCAGTATTTT. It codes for CASSLFRPTDTQYF.